These 19 T cell receptor beta chains were all obtained from the same sample, sequenced in a study of siplizumab effects on memory and regulatory T cells. The protocol was immunoSEQ multiplex PCR, while the TCRdb copy is restricted to in-frame clones and leaves out a portion. The data contain under 70,000 clones, about 80% of them seen just once; the ten biggest clones take up over 0.4%. Sequencing was performed on memory CD4+ T cells sorted from blood. The origin of the receptors is a human donor in good health.

The rearrangement uses TRBV5-1 and TRBJ2-1, with 10 bases that match TRBD2. Germline loops: CDR1 SGHRS, CDR2 YFSETQ. The CDR3 runs to 16 residues. Losses at the gene ends were 1 base for V and 7 bases for J; bases not matched to a gene: 8. CDR3 coding DNA: TGCGCCAGCAGCTTGTTCAGCGGGGGGGCGCGGAATGAGCAGTTCTTC. It translates to CASSLFSGGARNEQFF.

Concerning this clone itself: Mismatch with germline at one junction end may stem from a read error. The chain uses TRBV2 and TRBJ2-7; unclear D gene. CDR3 length: 11 amino acids. Per the germline V gene, CDR1 is SNHLY and CDR2 is FYNNEI. Written as DNA, the CDR3 is TGTGCCAGCAGTCAGACGTACAGTCTAGGGTTC. This gives the protein CASSQTYSLGF.

The V call is TRBV30, the J call TRBJ1-6; 8 nucleotides line up with TRBD1. J was trimmed by 7 bases and V by 0 bases; bases with no gene match: 20. From germline, CDR1 is GTSNPN and CDR2 SVGIG (reference sequence). This CDR3 is built from 20 residues. CDR3 residues: CAWSVQPGGAFGAPNSPLHF. The CDR3 nucleotides read TGTGCCTGGAGTGTACAGCCAGGGGGCGCTTTTGGGGCCCCAAATTCACCCCTCCACTTT.

The J gene is TRBJ1-4, the V gene TRBV7-2; possible D gene TRBD1, 5 bases. Germline CDR1 SGHTA, CDR2 FQGNSA. The ends were cut back, 4 bases at V and 9 bases at J, with 9 bases in the middle. This CDR3 is built from 12 residues. The CDR3 DNA sequence: TGTGCCAGCAGCTCGACAGCCCAAAAACTGTTTTTT. Protein sequence: CASSSTAQKLFF. Full variable domain (remainder filled in from reference TRBV7-2 and TRBJ1-4): GAGVSQSPSNKVTEKGKDVELRCDPISGHTALYWYRQSLGQGLEFLIYFQGNSAPDKSGLPSDRFSAERTGGSVSTLTIQRTQQEDSAVYLCASSSTAQKLFFGSGTQLSVL.

The chain joins TRBV19 to TRBJ1-5; maybe TRBD1 (6 bases). The CDR3 loop spans 15 amino acids. The V and J ends lost 6 bases and 5 bases respectively, with 17 bases between them. Germline lookup yields CDR1 LNHDA and CDR2 SQIVND (reference sequence). The CDR3 DNA reads TGTGCCAGTAGGGGCCTCACAGGGTTGGATCAGCCCCAGCATTTT. It is translated as CASRGLTGLDQPQHF.

This clone was observed a few times. V and J are TRBV14 and TRBJ2-2, with 10 bases fitting TRBD1. CDR1 and CDR2 from the germline V gene are SGHDN and FVKESK. Trimming at V came to 2 bases and at J to 4 bases, leaving 1 base not matched to a gene. The CDR3 length is 15 residues. The chain's CDR3 is CASSQRQGATGELFF. CDR3 sequence (DNA): TGTGCCAGCAGCCAAAGACAGGGGGCCACCGGGGAGCTGTTTTTT.

V gene TRBV7-2 combines with J gene TRBJ2-5, with unresolved D. Per the germline V gene, CDR1 is SGHTA and CDR2 is FQGNSA. V lost 1 base, J lost 5 bases, and 5 bases lay in between. The CDR3 runs 12 residues. For the CDR3, the DNA is TGTGCCAGCAGCTTAGACCGGGAGACCCAGTACTTC. Translating gives CASSLDRETQYF.

In its sample, this clone was seen once. The chain links TRBV30 to TRBJ1-5; D might be TRBD1 (5 bases). Germline V gives CDR1 GTSNPN, CDR2 SVGIG (reference sequence). The CDR3 totals 14 residues. Trimming took off 1 base at V and 6 bases at J, with 13 bases between the two ends. This chain's CDR3 is CAWSEIGEGQPQHF. The CDR3 nucleotides are TGTGCCTGGAGTGAAATAGGGGAGGGTCAGCCCCAGCATTTT.

The chain links TRBV28 to TRBJ2-7; D is perhaps TRBD1 or TRBD2 (5 bases each). CDR1 MDHEN and CDR2 SYDVKM come from the germline V gene. The germline V and J ends were trimmed by 6 bases and 6 bases, with 18 bases remaining between them. The CDR3 is 14 amino acids. The CDR3 reads CASRRGAKESEQYF. CDR3 in DNA: TGTGCCAGCAGGCGAGGGGCCAAGGAGAGCGAGCAGTACTTC.

This clone came up a few times. The rearrangement joins TRBV30 to TRBJ2-7; D might be TRBD1 (6 bases). Trimming pared 4 bases from V and 6 bases from J, leaving 16 bases between. The CDR3 totals 13 residues. Germline CDR1 GTSNPN, CDR2 SVGIG (reference sequence). The CDR3 reads CAWKAAGVIEQYF. The CDR3 DNA is TGTGCCTGGAAGGCGGCAGGGGTCATCGAGCAGTACTTC.

This chain uses TRBV30 with TRBJ2-3; possible D gene TRBD1, 6 bases. V lost 4 bases to trimming and J lost 1 base, with 6 bases between them. Germline V lookup: CDR1 GTSNPN, CDR2 SVGIG (reference sequence). The CDR3 is made up of 12 amino acids. CDR3 region: CAWNRGTDTQYF. CDR3 coding DNA: TGTGCCTGGAACAGGGGCACAGATACGCAGTATTTT.

The chain recombines TRBV10-2 with TRBJ1-6, with D hard to call. Trimming removed 2 bases from V and 0 bases from J, with 5 bases in between. CDR3 size: 15 residues. Germline-derived CDR1 and CDR2 are WSHSY and SAAADI. CDR3 residues: CASSERDSYNSPLHF. The CDR3 region has the DNA TGCGCCAGCAGTGAGCGGGACTCCTATAATTCACCCCTCCACTTT.

The chain is built from TRBV19 and TRBJ1-2, with 8 bases that match TRBD1. This CDR3 is 15 amino acids long. Per germline, CDR1 LNHDA and CDR2 SQIVND (reference sequence). J gave up 4 bases and V 7 bases, and 11 bases lay outside the gene matches. The CDR3 nucleotides read TGTGCCAGTACGACGACACAGGGGGTCCTCTATGGCTACACCTTC. This translates into CASTTTQGVLYGYTF.

CDR3 DNA sequence: TGCGCCAGCAGCCAAGAACTCGTCCGCGGCGGCTACACCTTC. The encoded protein is CASSQELVRGGYTF. The V gene is TRBV4-3, the J gene TRBJ1-2; the D is unclear. Germline-derived CDR1 and CDR2 are LGHNA and YSLEER. The CDR3 runs to 14 residues. V lost 0 bases and J lost 8, with 13 bases in between.

The V gene is TRBV2, the J gene TRBJ1-1; no clear D. The CDR3 spans 14 residues. Trimming left V 6 bases short and J 1 base short, with 12 bases between. Germline values: CDR1 SNHLY, CDR2 FYNNEI. CDR3: CASSGRFGNTEAFF. CDR3 in DNA: TGTGCCAGCAGCGGACGGTTTGGGAACACTGAAGCTTTCTTT.

V usage is TRBV5-1 and J usage is TRBJ2-3; the match to TRBD1 covers 10 bases. The CDR3 spans 16 residues. The germline V gene has CDR1 SGHRS and CDR2 YFSETQ. J was trimmed by 5 bases and V by 5 bases; bases with no gene match: 11. CDR3 sequence (DNA): TGCGCCAGCAGGTCCCGGGGACAGGGGTTCGGAGATACGCAGTATTTT. Amino acid sequence: CASRSRGQGFGDTQYF.

V gene TRBV5-6 combines with J gene TRBJ2-7; a possible D gene is TRBD2 (6 bases). Trimming took 5 bases from V and 0 from J, leaving 18 bases between them. The CDR3 spans 16 residues. Germline assignment: CDR1 SGHDT and CDR2 YYEEEE. The CDR3 sequence is CASRRLEFVSSYEQYF. Written as DNA, the CDR3 is TGTGCCAGCAGGCGACTAGAATTTGTCTCCTCCTACGAGCAGTACTTC.

By its share, this clone is medium-sized. The rearrangement links TRBV5-5 to TRBJ1-1, with 11 bases that match TRBD1. The CDR3 consists of 15 residues. Germline V gene lookup returns CDR1 SGHKS and CDR2 YYEKEE (reference sequence). J lost 4 bases, V lost 1 base, and 3 bases had no gene match. The CDR3 DNA is TGTGCCAGCAGCTTGCTCGGGACAGGGGGCACTGAAGCTTTCTTT. Its protein is CASSLLGTGGTEAFF.

The chain couples TRBV5-1 to TRBJ2-5; D remains unclear. CDR1 SGHRS and CDR2 YFSETQ come from the germline V gene. CDR3 length: 14 amino acids. V was shortened by 5 bases and J by 7 bases, with 18 bases between the two germline ends. Here the CDR3 reads CASSKGISMWTQYF. As DNA, the CDR3 is TGCGCCAGCAGTAAGGGTATCTCAATGTGGACCCAGTACTTC.